This passage covers 23 T cell receptor beta chains from one sample sequenced in a study of cytomegalovirus exposure and HLA in healthy donors (dated by TCRdb to about 2017). Libraries were built with the immunoSEQ multiplex PCR assay. The multiplex PCR relied on a mix of 60 forward primers for TCR Vbeta segments and 13 reverse primers for TCR Jbeta segments. TCRdb stores this immuneACCESS table with in-frame sequences only. Part of the clones is absent; in the studies checked, under half of the shortfall reflects unresolved V genes, and no reason is known for the rest. Counted in this sample were around 150,000 clones; 60% to 80% of them appeared once. The ten biggest clones cover 1.3% to 1.5% of the sample. Sample: PBMCs. All receptors come from a woman aged 25 to 39 in good health and CMV-seronegative.

A single count supports this clone. This chain uses TRBV14 with TRBJ1-2; D is unclear. CDR1 is SGHDN, CDR2 FVKESK, per germline. The V gene lost 0 bases and the J gene lost 7 bases, with 6 bases spanning the gap. The CDR3 contains 12 residues. Here the CDR3 reads CASSQERVGYTF. The CDR3 nucleotides are TGTGCCAGCAGCCAAGAACGGGTTGGCTACACCTTC.

The V and J genes are TRBV9 and TRBJ2-5; 10 bases are a match to TRBD2. J gave up 4 bases and V 4 bases, and 7 bases lay outside the gene matches. In germline, CDR1 is SGDLS, CDR2 YYNGEE. The CDR3 consists of 15 residues. The CDR3 protein is CASSLQTSGVETQYF. CDR3 DNA sequence: TGTGCCAGCAGCTTACAAACTAGCGGGGTAGAGACCCAGTACTTC.

The chain employs TRBV11-2 and TRBJ1-4, with D possibly TRBD1 on 6 matching bases. V lost 1 base, J lost 0 bases, and 12 bases lay in between. Germline loops: CDR1 SGHAT, CDR2 FQNNGV. The CDR3 length is 17 residues. As DNA, the CDR3 is TGTGCCAGCAGCTTAGGTCAGGGGAGGGCAACTAATGAAAAACTGTTTTTT. As protein: CASSLGQGRATNEKLFF.

V gene TRBV10-3 combines with J gene TRBJ2-7; a weak D match, TRBD1 (6 bases). Trimming stripped 2 bases from V and 1 base from J, with 12 bases between. The CDR3 is 15 amino acids. Per germline, CDR1 ENHRY and CDR2 SYGVKD. The DNA of the CDR3 is TGTGCCATCAGTGAGATTTGGGGGCCTTCCTACGAGCAGTACTTC. Protein sequence: CAISEIWGPSYEQYF.

The rearrangement links TRBV6-1 to TRBJ2-7; 7 nucleotides line up with TRBD2. Germline V gene lookup returns CDR1 MNHNS and CDR2 SASEGT. J was trimmed by 6 bases and V by 1 base; bases with no gene match: 6. This CDR3 region has 14 residues. In DNA form, the CDR3 reads TGTGCCAGCAGTGAAGAGGGGAGGGAAACCGAGCAGTACTTC. As protein: CASSEEGRETEQYF.

Regarding this clone: The same CDR3 also results from other DNA sequences found in this sample. The chain carries TRBV9 and TRBJ1-2; TRBD1 aligns across 8 bases. With V trimmed by 3 bases and J by 2 bases, 3 bases remained unmatched. Germline V lookup: CDR1 SGDLS, CDR2 YYNGEE. The CDR3 totals 14 residues. The CDR3 reads CASSATGANYGYTF. The CDR3, as DNA: TGTGCCAGCAGCGCGACAGGGGCGAACTATGGCTACACCTTC.

Comment on this clone: The germline gene is not matched at one end of the junction; a read error may be the cause. The chain links TRBV7-9 to TRBJ1-6, with D possibly TRBD1 on 5 matching bases. The CDR3 sequence is 15 residues long. Germline CDR1 is SEHNR and CDR2 is FQNEAQ (reference sequence). CDR3 bases: TGTTCCAGCAGCCCCCAGGACATAGTGCAATCACCCCTCCACTTT. It translates to CSSSPQDIVQSPLHF.

This clone was counted once. V gene TRBV5-1 combines with J gene TRBJ1-1; 7 bases agree with TRBD1. The germline V gene has CDR1 SGHRS and CDR2 YFSETQ. This CDR3 has 15 amino acids. V dropped 2 bases and J dropped 1; count of bases not matched to a gene: 5. CDR3 sequence: CASSFDRVRNTEAFF. The CDR3 DNA is TGCGCCAGCAGCTTCGACAGGGTAAGGAACACTGAAGCTTTCTTT.

V is TRBV18 and J is TRBJ2-3, with D possibly being TRBD1 (6 bases). The CDR3 has 14 amino acids. With 0 bases removed from V and 5 bases from J, the gap between germline ends came to 9 bases. The germline gives CDR1 KGHSH, CDR2 LQKENI. DNA of the CDR3: TGTGCCAGCTCACCACCACCGGGACAAGATACGCAGTATTTT. The encoded protein is CASSPPPGQDTQYF. The full variable domain, its missing parts supplied by reference TRBV18 and TRBJ2-3, is NAGVMQNPRHLVRRRGQEARLRCSPMKGHSHVYWYRQLPEEGLKFMVYLQKENIIDESGMPKERFSAEFPKEGPSILRIQQVVRGDSAAYFCASSPPPGQDTQYFGPGTRLTVL.

The genes are TRBV2 and TRBJ1-2; D remains unclear. The CDR3 length is 15 residues. The germline V gene has CDR1 SNHLY and CDR2 FYNNEI. Trimming took 0 bases from V and 6 from J, leaving 14 bases between them. The CDR3 nucleotides read TGTGCCAGCAGTGAAGCTACGGTAAATGTGGATGGCTACACCTTC. Translation: CASSEATVNVDGYTF.

The chain is built from TRBV5-1 and TRBJ1-6, with D possibly matching TRBD1 (5 bases). Deletions cut 0 bases from V and 0 bases from J, with 7 bases between. Germline V gives CDR1 SGHRS, CDR2 YFSETQ. The CDR3 contains 16 residues. The DNA for the CDR3 is TGCGCCAGCAGCTTGGCCGGGGGCTCCTATAATTCACCCCTCCACTTT. It is translated as CASSLAGGSYNSPLHF.

The rearrangement links TRBV7-9 to TRBJ2-1; 9 positions agree with TRBD2. The CDR3 runs 16 residues. From germline, CDR1 is SEHNR and CDR2 FQNEAQ (reference sequence). The trim removed 0 bases at V and 2 bases at J, leaving 2 bases unmatched. This chain's CDR3 is CASSLAAGGPYNEQFF. The CDR3 DNA reads TGTGCCAGCAGCTTAGCAGCGGGGGGTCCCTACAATGAGCAGTTCTTC.

This clone showed up just once. The chain joins TRBV28 to TRBJ2-7, with unresolved D. The germline CDR1 and CDR2 sequences are MDHEN and SYDVKM. Between the trimmed V and J ends, which lost 5 bases and 1 base, there was a span of 15 bases. The CDR3 length is 15 residues. The CDR3 DNA reads as TGTGCCAGCAGTCCCCCCCTGGGCAATTCCTACGAGCAGTACTTC. Translated, it gives CASSPPLGNSYEQYF.

The V gene is TRBV5-5, the J gene TRBJ1-5; 7 nucleotides align to TRBD1. V was clipped by 4 bases and J by 4 bases; unmatched bases: 5. This CDR3 has 14 residues. Germline CDR1 reads SGHKS; CDR2 reads YYEKEE (reference sequence). CDR3 nucleotide sequence: TGTGCCAGCAGCCGCGGGACAGAGAATCAGCCCCAGCATTTT. It translates to CASSRGTENQPQHF.

The chain uses TRBV4-2 and TRBJ2-7; D remains ambiguous. Germline CDR1 and CDR2: LGHNA and YNFKEQ. CDR3 length: 17 amino acids. Trimming pared 1 base from V and 3 bases from J, leaving 19 bases between. Here the CDR3 reads CASSQGANPNRDYEQYF. The CDR3 coding sequence is TGTGCCAGCAGCCAAGGGGCCAATCCCAATAGAGACTACGAGCAGTACTTC.

The table lists this clone with a few counts. The genes are TRBV5-1 and TRBJ2-7, with a possible D match to TRBD1 (6 bases). The CDR3 consists of 15 residues. The germline V gene has CDR1 SGHRS and CDR2 YFSETQ. Deletions cut 7 bases from V and 6 bases from J, with 23 bases between. This CDR3 reads CASSYYQGSLGEQYF. CDR3 coding DNA: TGCGCCAGCTCATATTACCAGGGGTCTCTCGGCGAGCAGTACTTC.

In its sample, this clone was seen once. The CDR3 DNA is TGTGCCAGCAGTATACTTCCGGGGTACCAAGAGACCCAGTACTTC. Residues: CASSILPGYQETQYF. The rearrangement joins TRBV6-5 to TRBJ2-5; D is perhaps TRBD2 (5 bases). V was cut by 5 bases and J by 0 bases, with 13 bases left in between. This CDR3 comprises 15 residues. The germline gives CDR1 MNHEY, CDR2 SVGAGI.

The J gene is TRBJ2-7, the V gene TRBV5-5; a weak D match, TRBD2 (6 bases). Germline values: CDR1 SGHKS, CDR2 YYEKEE (reference sequence). V was cut by 2 bases and J by 5 bases, with 20 bases left in between. This CDR3 comprises 16 residues. CDR3 in DNA: TGTGCCAGCAGCTTAGGAGGGGCGTCGGATCGCCACGAGCAGTACTTC. Amino acid sequence: CASSLGGASDRHEQYF.

Note on this clone: Other DNA sequences of this sample code for an identical CDR3. CDR3 region: CASSLGDQPQHF. The CDR3 DNA follows: TGTGCCAGCAGCTTGGGAGATCAGCCCCAGCATTTT. The chain links TRBV5-6 to TRBJ1-5; D gene uncertain. Germline V gene data show CDR1 as SGHDT and CDR2 as YYEEEE. The V gene lost 0 bases and the J gene lost 5 bases, with 3 bases spanning the gap. The CDR3 has 12 amino acids.

The genes are TRBV5-1 and TRBJ2-2, with 8 bases aligning to TRBD1. The CDR3 totals 13 residues. From germline, CDR1 is SGHRS and CDR2 YFSETQ. Trimming removed 7 bases from V and 7 bases from J; junction bases left unmatched: 6. The CDR3 sequence: CASLGQASGELFF. In DNA, the CDR3 is TGCGCCAGCTTGGGACAGGCGAGCGGGGAGCTGTTTTTT.

This clone was seen only a few times. This rearrangement joins TRBV11-2 to TRBJ1-2; D is perhaps TRBD1 (5 bases). The germline V gene encodes CDR1 SGHAT and CDR2 FQNNGV. The CDR3 spans 13 residues. With 4 bases removed from V and 0 bases from J, the gap between germline ends came to 6 bases. CDR3 bases: TGTGCCAGCAGCTGGGGCGCTAACTATGGCTACACCTTC. Translated: CASSWGANYGYTF.

The V gene is TRBV29-1, the J gene TRBJ1-3, with D possibly TRBD1 on 5 matching bases. Trimming pared 6 bases from V and 4 bases from J, leaving 13 bases between. From germline, CDR1 is SQVTM and CDR2 ANQGSEA. This CDR3 is built from 13 residues. The CDR3 loop reads CSVGGFTGNTIYF. CDR3 bases: TGCAGCGTCGGGGGTTTTACAGGAAACACCATATATTTT.

This sequence joins TRBV28 and TRBJ1-5; 7 bases are shared with TRBD1. With 5 bases clipped from V and 1 base from J, the junction kept 8 bases outside the gene matches. This CDR3 contains 16 residues. Germline loops: CDR1 MDHEN, CDR2 SYDVKM. CDR3 DNA: TGTGCCAGCAGTGAGAGACAGGGTTGGAGCAATCAGCCCCAGCATTTT. It codes for CASSERQGWSNQPQHF. Drawing the rest from reference TRBV28 and TRBJ1-5, the complete variable domain is DVKVTQSSRYLVKRTGEKVFLECVQDMDHENMFWYRQDPGLGLRLIYFSYDVKMKEKGDIPEGYSVSREKKERFSLILESASTNQTSMYLCASSERQGWSNQPQHFGDGTRLSIL.